This TCR beta chain was captured in a study of T cell changes during pregnancy in multiple sclerosis. Libraries were prepared by immunoSEQ multiplex PCR; TCRdb keeps only in-frame clonotypes and omits some of them. The sample contains about 21,000 clones, 80% to 95% of which appear only once. Germline CDR1 SGHRS, CDR2 YFSETQ. V was trimmed by 3 bases and J by 4 bases, leaving 10 bases between them. The CDR3 length is 13 residues. The sequence was obtained from a female donor with multiple sclerosis, enrolled in a pregnancy study. The V gene is TRBV5-1, the J gene TRBJ1-1; D possibly corresponds to TRBD1 (5 bases). Source: CD4+ T cells from peripheral blood mononuclear cells, taken in the third trimester of pregnancy. The CDR3 sequence is CASSSHDSTEAFF. The DNA for the CDR3 is TGCGCCAGCAGCTCCCACGACAGCACTGAAGCTTTCTTT.